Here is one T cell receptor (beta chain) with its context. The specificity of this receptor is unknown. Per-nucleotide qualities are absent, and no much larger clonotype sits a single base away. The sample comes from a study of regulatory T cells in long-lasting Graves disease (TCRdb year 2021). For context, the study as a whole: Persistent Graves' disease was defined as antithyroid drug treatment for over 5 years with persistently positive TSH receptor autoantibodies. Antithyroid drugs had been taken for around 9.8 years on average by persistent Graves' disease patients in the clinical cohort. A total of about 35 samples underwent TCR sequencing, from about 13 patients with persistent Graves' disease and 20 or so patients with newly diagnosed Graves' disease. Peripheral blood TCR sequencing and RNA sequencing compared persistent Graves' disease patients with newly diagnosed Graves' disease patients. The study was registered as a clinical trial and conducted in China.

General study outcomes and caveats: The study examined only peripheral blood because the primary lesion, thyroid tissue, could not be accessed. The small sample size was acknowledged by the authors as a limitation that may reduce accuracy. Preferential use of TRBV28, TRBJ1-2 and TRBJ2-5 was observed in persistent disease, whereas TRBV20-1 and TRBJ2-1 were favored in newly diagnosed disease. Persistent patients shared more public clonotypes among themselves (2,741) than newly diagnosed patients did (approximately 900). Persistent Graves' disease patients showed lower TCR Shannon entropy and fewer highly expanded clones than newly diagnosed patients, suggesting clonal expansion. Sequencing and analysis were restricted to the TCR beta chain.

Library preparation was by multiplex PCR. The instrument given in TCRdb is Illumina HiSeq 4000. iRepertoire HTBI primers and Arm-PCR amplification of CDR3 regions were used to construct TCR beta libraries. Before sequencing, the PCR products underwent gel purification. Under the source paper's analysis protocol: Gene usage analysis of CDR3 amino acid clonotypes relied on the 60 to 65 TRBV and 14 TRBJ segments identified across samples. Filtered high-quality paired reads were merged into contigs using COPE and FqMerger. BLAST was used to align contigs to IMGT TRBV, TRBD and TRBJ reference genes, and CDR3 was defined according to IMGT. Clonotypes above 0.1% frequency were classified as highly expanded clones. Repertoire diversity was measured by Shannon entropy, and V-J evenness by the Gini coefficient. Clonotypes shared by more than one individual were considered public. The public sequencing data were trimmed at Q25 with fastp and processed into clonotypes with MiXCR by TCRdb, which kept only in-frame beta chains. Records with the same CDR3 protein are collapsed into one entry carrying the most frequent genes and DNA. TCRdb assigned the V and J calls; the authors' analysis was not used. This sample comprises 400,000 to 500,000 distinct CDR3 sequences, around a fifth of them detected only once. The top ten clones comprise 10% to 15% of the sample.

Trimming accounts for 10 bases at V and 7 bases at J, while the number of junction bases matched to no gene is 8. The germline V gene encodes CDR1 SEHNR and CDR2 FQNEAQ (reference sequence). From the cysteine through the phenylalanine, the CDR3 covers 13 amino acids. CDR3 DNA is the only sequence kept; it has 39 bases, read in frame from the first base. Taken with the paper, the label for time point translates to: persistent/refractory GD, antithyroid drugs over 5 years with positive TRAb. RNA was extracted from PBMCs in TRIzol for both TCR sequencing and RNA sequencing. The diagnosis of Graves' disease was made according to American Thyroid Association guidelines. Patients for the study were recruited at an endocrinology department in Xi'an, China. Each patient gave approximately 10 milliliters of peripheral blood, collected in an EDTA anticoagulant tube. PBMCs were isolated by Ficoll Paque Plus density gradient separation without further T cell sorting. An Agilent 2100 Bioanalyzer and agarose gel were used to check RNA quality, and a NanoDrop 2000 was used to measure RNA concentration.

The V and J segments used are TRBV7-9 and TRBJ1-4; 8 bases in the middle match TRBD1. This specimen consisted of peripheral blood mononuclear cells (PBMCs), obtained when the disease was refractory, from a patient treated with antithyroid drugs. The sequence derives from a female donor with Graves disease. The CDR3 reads CATDPGQAEKLFF. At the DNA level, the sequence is TGTGCCACCGATCCGGGACAGGCTGAAAAACTGTTTTTT.